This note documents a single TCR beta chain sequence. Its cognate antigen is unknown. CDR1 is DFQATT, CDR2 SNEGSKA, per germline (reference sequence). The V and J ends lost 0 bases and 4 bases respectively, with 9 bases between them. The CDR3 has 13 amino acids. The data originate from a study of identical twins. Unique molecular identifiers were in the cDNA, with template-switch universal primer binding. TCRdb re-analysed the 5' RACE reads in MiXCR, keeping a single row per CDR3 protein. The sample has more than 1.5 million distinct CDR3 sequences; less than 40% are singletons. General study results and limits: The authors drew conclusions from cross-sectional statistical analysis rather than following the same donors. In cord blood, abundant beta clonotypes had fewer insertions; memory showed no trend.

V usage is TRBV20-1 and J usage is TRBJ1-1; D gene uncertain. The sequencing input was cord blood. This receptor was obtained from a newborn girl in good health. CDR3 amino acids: CSAREGRPTEAFF. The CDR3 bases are TGCAGTGCTAGAGAAGGGAGGCCCACTGAAGCTTTCTTT.